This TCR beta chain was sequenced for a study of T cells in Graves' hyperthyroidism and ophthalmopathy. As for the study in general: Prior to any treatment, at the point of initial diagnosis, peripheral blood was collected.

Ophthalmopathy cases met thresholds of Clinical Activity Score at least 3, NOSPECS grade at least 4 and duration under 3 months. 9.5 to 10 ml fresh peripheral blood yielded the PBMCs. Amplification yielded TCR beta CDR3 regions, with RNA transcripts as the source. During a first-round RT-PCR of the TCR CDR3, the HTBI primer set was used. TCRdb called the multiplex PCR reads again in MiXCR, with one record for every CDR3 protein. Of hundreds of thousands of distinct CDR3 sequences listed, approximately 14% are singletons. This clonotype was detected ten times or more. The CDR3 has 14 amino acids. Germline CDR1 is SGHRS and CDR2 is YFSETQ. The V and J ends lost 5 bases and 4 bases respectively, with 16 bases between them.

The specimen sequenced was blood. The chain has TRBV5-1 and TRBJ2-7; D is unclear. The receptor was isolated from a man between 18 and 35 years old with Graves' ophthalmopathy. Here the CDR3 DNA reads TGCGCCAGCAGGGTGTCGGCCCCCCGGTACGAGCAGTACTTC. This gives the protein CASRVSAPRYEQYF.